Listed below are T cell receptor beta chains from one sample, sequenced in a study of spatial heterogeneity in lung cancer. Each CDR3 protein gets one entry after TCRdb re-called the 5' RACE reads with MiXCR. The sample carries 95,000 to 130,000 distinct CDR3 sequences, more than 10% recorded once. The input for sequencing was PBMCs, taken at follow-up. Receptors originate from a male donor with early-stage non-small cell lung cancer. Both conserved end residues are part of each CDR3. A D gene is named only where the DNA matches it firmly. A row's size may be missing; if present it is once, few, many or a size class.

CDR3aa: CASSPMRGPSTDTQYF; CDR3nt: TGTGCCAGCTCACCAATGAGGGGGCCGAGCACAGATACGCAGTATTTT; d_gene: TRBD1; j_gene: TRBJ2-3; v_gene: TRBV18; abundance: few
CDR3aa: CASSTTTSGDSYEQYF; CDR3nt: TGTGCCAGCAGTACTACGACTAGCGGGGACTCCTACGAGCAGTACTTC; d_gene: TRBD2; j_gene: TRBJ2-7; v_gene: TRBV7-3; abundance: -
CDR3aa: CAIKELRPQPDPPNYGYTF; CDR3nt: TGTGCCATCAAAGAGCTTCGCCCCCAACCCGACCCACCTAACTATGGCTACACCTTC; d_gene: -; j_gene: TRBJ1-2; v_gene: TRBV11-2; abundance: -
CDR3aa: CASSPDRGSTGELFF; CDR3nt: TGCGCCAGCAGCCCGGACAGGGGATCCACCGGGGAGCTGTTTTTT; d_gene: TRBD1; j_gene: TRBJ2-2; v_gene: TRBV5-1; abundance: few
CDR3aa: CASTLGGAGNSPLHF; CDR3nt: TGTGCCAGCACCCTAGGGGGGGCTGGGAATTCACCCCTCCACTTT; d_gene: -; j_gene: TRBJ1-6; v_gene: TRBV7-2; abundance: -
CDR3aa: CASNRVQGLNQPQHF; CDR3nt: TGCGCCAGCAACCGAGTCCAGGGGCTCAATCAGCCCCAGCATTTT; d_gene: -; j_gene: TRBJ1-5; v_gene: TRBV4-1; abundance: once
CDR3aa: CAISESDRVYQPQHF; CDR3nt: TGTGCCATCAGTGAGTCTGACAGGGTGTATCAGCCCCAGCATTTT; d_gene: TRBD1; j_gene: TRBJ1-5; v_gene: TRBV10-3; abundance: few
CDR3aa: CARSTSSYNEQFF; CDR3nt: TGCGCCAGATCGACAAGCTCCTACAATGAGCAGTTCTTC; d_gene: -; j_gene: TRBJ2-1; v_gene: TRBV10-2; abundance: few
CDR3aa: CASRGSYNEQFF; CDR3nt: TGTGCCAGCAGGGGATCCTACAATGAGCAGTTCTTC; d_gene: -; j_gene: TRBJ2-1; v_gene: TRBV6-1; abundance: -
CDR3aa: CASSLDYSNQPQHF; CDR3nt: TGTGCCAGCAGTTTGGACTATAGCAATCAGCCCCAGCATTTT; d_gene: -; j_gene: TRBJ1-5; v_gene: TRBV6-1; abundance: many
CDR3aa: CASSKVTGAYEKLFF; CDR3nt: TGTGCCAGCAGCAAAGTGACAGGGGCTTATGAAAAACTGTTTTTT; d_gene: -; j_gene: TRBJ1-4; v_gene: TRBV21-1; abundance: many
CDR3aa: CASSPYGDRTAYF; CDR3nt: TGTGCCAGCAGTCCATATGGGGACAGGACCGCGTACTTC; d_gene: TRBD1; j_gene: TRBJ2-7; v_gene: TRBV28; abundance: few
CDR3aa: CAISQGLSGNTIYF; CDR3nt: TGTGCCATCTCGCAGGGTCTCTCTGGAAACACCATATATTTT; d_gene: -; j_gene: TRBJ1-3; v_gene: TRBV10-3; abundance: few
CDR3aa: CASQTEQGRSPLHF; CDR3nt: TGTGCCAGCCAAACTGAACAGGGTCGATCACCCCTCCACTTT; d_gene: -; j_gene: TRBJ1-6; v_gene: TRBV2; abundance: -
CDR3aa: CASSSGALYEQYF; CDR3nt: TGTGCCAGCAGTTCGGGGGCCCTCTACGAGCAGTACTTC; d_gene: -; j_gene: TRBJ2-7; v_gene: TRBV28; abundance: -
CDR3aa: CASSQVLGSEQFF; CDR3nt: TGTGCCAGCAGCCAAGTTCTGGGAAGTGAGCAGTTCTTC; d_gene: -; j_gene: TRBJ2-1; v_gene: TRBV4-2; abundance: few
CDR3aa: CASSPKRGVQETQYF; CDR3nt: TGTGCCAGCAGCCCGAAGCGGGGCGTTCAAGAGACCCAGTACTTC; d_gene: TRBD2; j_gene: TRBJ2-5; v_gene: TRBV11-3; abundance: -
CDR3aa: CATKPSGGLNTQYF; CDR3nt: TGTGCCACCAAGCCTAGCGGGGGGCTAAATACGCAGTATTTT; d_gene: TRBD2; j_gene: TRBJ2-3; v_gene: TRBV10-3; abundance: few
CDR3aa: CASTPGQGLNTEAFF; CDR3nt: TGTGCCAGCACCCCGGGACAGGGATTGAACACTGAAGCTTTCTTT; d_gene: TRBD1; j_gene: TRBJ1-1; v_gene: TRBV6-5; abundance: many
CDR3aa: CASSQGAGQGSNSPLHF; CDR3nt: TGTGCCAGCAGCCAAGGAGCGGGACAGGGAAGTAATTCACCCCTCCACTTT; d_gene: TRBD1; j_gene: TRBJ1-6; v_gene: TRBV4-2; abundance: -
CDR3aa: CASSRERGAINEQFF; CDR3nt: TGTGCCAGTAGTAGGGAGCGGGGGGCTATCAATGAGCAGTTCTTC; d_gene: TRBD2; j_gene: TRBJ2-1; v_gene: TRBV19; abundance: few
CDR3aa: CSASPPVYEQYF; CDR3nt: TGCAGTGCTAGTCCACCCGTTTACGAGCAGTACTTC; d_gene: -; j_gene: TRBJ2-7; v_gene: TRBV20-1; abundance: many